One sample yielded the 30 T cell receptor beta chains listed below, sequenced in a study of T-cell reconstitution after alpha-beta-depleted transplantation in children. The library targeted TCRbeta and was prepared with unique molecular identifiers. One entry per CDR3 protein results from TCRdb running MiXCR on the PCR reads. Of approximately 130,000 distinct CDR3 sequences listed, about a tenth are singletons. The material was PBMCs, mostly from graft donor cells, obtained 180 days after TCRalphabeta/CD19-depleted stem cell transplant. The receptors derive from a girl less than two years old who had a stem cell transplant for combined immunodeficiency, so the T cells may come from the graft donor.

This clonotype was observed a few times. The rearrangement links TRBV29-1 to TRBJ2-3; no clear D. The germline gives CDR1 SQVTM, CDR2 ANQGSEA. The CDR3 consists of 14 residues. V lost 7 bases and J lost 1, with 15 bases in between. The chain's CDR3 is CSGDLTSGTDTQYF. CDR3 DNA sequence: TGCAGCGGTGACCTGACGTCGGGCACAGATACGCAGTATTTT.

This clonotype occurred a few times. The chain carries TRBV12-5 and TRBJ2-5; D may correspond to TRBD1 or TRBD2 (5 bases each). Germline V gene data show CDR1 as LGHNT and CDR2 as FRNRAP. V was pared by 0 bases and J by 6 bases, with 14 bases between. The CDR3 contains 15 residues. The CDR3 here is CASGLVRGPLQTQYF. The CDR3 nucleotides are TGTGCTAGTGGTTTGGTACGGGGACCGCTGCAGACCCAGTACTTC.

The rearrangement joins TRBV29-1 to TRBJ2-1, with a possible D match to TRBD2 (6 bases). Germline lookup yields CDR1 SQVTM and CDR2 ANQGSEA. The CDR3 is made up of 15 amino acids. V was pared by 8 bases and J by 4 bases, with 21 bases between. The chain's CDR3 is CSTGAGGIGYNEQFF. The CDR3 DNA reads TGCAGCACTGGTGCTGGGGGGATCGGGTACAATGAGCAGTTCTTC.

J is TRBJ1-1 and V is TRBV6-5; the D is unclear. This CDR3 contains 13 residues. Between the trimmed V and J ends, which lost 0 bases and 7 bases, there was a span of 9 bases. In germline, CDR1 is MNHEY, CDR2 SVGAGI. The CDR3 DNA follows: TGTGCCAGCAGTTACTCAGGGTCCGGTGAAGCTTTCTTT. This encodes CASSYSGSGEAFF.

This clonotype turned up a few times. The chain employs TRBV27 and TRBJ2-7; possible D gene TRBD1, 5 bases. The CDR3 covers 14 residues. Between the trimmed V and J ends, which lost 6 bases and 0 bases, there was a span of 12 bases. Germline V lookup: CDR1 MNHEY, CDR2 SMNVEV (reference sequence). CDR3 nucleotides: TGTGCCAGCAGCCCGACAGACATCTCCTACGAGCAGTACTTC. This gives the protein CASSPTDISYEQYF.

The chain carries TRBV5-5 and TRBJ2-5; D remains unclear. Trimming cost V 0 bases and J 3 bases, with 9 bases left between them. The CDR3 sequence is 14 residues long. Germline V gene lookup returns CDR1 SGHKS and CDR2 YYEKEE (reference sequence). In nucleotides, the CDR3 is TGTGCCAGCAGCTTGGTAGGATCCGAAGAGACCCAGTACTTC. This gives the protein CASSLVGSEETQYF.

This clonotype is judged medium-sized. The chain employs TRBV20-1 and TRBJ2-1; D uncertain. The germline gives CDR1 DFQATT, CDR2 SNEGSKA (reference sequence). V was trimmed by 1 base and J by 2 bases, leaving 0 bases between them. The CDR3 extends over 11 amino acids. In DNA, the CDR3 is TGCAGTGCTAGAGCCTACAATGAGCAGTTCTTC. This codes for CSARAYNEQFF.

The chain couples TRBV12-3 or TRBV12-4 to TRBJ2-3, with D unclear. CDR3 length: 16 amino acids. Trimming pared 3 bases from V and 1 base from J, leaving 14 bases between. For the CDR3, the DNA is TGTGCCAGCAGTTTCGCTTTCCGGGCCGGCACAGATACGCAGTATTTT. It codes for CASSFAFRAGTDTQYF.

In this sample, this clonotype turned up a few times. This chain links TRBV3-1 with TRBJ2-1; TRBD1 agrees at 10 bases. This CDR3 has 12 residues. The ends lost 5 bases at V and 9 bases at J; junction bases unmatched: 1. CDR1 and CDR2 (germline): LGHDT, YNNKEL (reference sequence). The chain's CDR3 is CASSWTGGEQFF. The CDR3 DNA reads TGTGCCAGCAGCTGGACAGGGGGTGAGCAGTTCTTC.

A few counts support this clonotype. J is TRBJ2-7 and V is TRBV7-2, with D unclear. Trimming took 0 bases from V and 2 from J, leaving 8 bases between them. The germline gives CDR1 SGHTA, CDR2 FQGNSA. The CDR3 sequence is 14 residues long. CDR3 in DNA: TGTGCCAGCAGCTTAGCGGCCAGACCCTACGAGCAGTACTTC. Amino acids: CASSLAARPYEQYF.

The chain carries TRBV7-8 and TRBJ1-5; 7 bases align to TRBD1. CDR1 is SGHVS, CDR2 FQNEAQ, per germline. The CDR3 runs to 19 residues. After removal of 1 base from V and 0 bases from J, the junction contained 12 bases not matched to a gene. The CDR3 DNA reads TGTGCCAGCAGCTTAGGTCGGTTGACAGGGCCATATAGCAATCAGCCCCAGCATTTT. This sequence encodes CASSLGRLTGPYSNQPQHF.

The gene calls are TRBV20-1 and TRBJ2-3; D could derive from TRBD1 or TRBD2 (6 bases each). V dropped 0 bases and J dropped 3 bases, with 16 bases sitting between them. The germline V gene has CDR1 DFQATT and CDR2 SNEGSKA (reference sequence). This CDR3 comprises 16 residues. CDR3 sequence: CSARDDGRGPTDTQYF. The DNA for the CDR3 is TGCAGTGCTAGAGACGACGGACGGGGGCCAACAGATACGCAGTATTTT.

The gene calls are TRBV12-3 or TRBV12-4 and TRBJ1-5; D ambiguous. The CDR3 is 12 amino acids. V was clipped by 3 bases and J by 6 bases, with 6 bases between them. This chain's CDR3 is CASSFLIQPQHF. The DNA of the CDR3 is TGTGCCAGCAGTTTCCTTATTCAGCCCCAGCATTTT.

This clonotype was found a few times. This chain uses TRBV5-1 with TRBJ1-1; 8 nucleotides line up with TRBD1. Germline assignment: CDR1 SGHRS and CDR2 YFSETQ. The V gene end was trimmed by 0 bases and the J gene end by 1 base; junction bases not matched to a gene: 5. The CDR3 sequence is 16 residues long. CDR3 in amino acids: CASSLVTGGRNTEAFF. The CDR3 region has the DNA TGCGCCAGCAGCTTGGTAACAGGGGGGCGGAACACTGAAGCTTTCTTT.

This clonotype was counted at least ten times. J is TRBJ2-7 and V is TRBV5-6, with a weak D call TRBD2 (6 bases). This CDR3 contains 14 residues. Deletions cut 0 bases from V and 4 bases from J, with 11 bases between. Looked up from germline, CDR1 is SGHDT and CDR2 is YYEEEE. The CDR3 bases are TGTGCCAGCAGCTTGGTTCTAGCGACGTACGAGCAGTACTTC. Translated, it gives CASSLVLATYEQYF. Supplemented by reference TRBV5-6 and TRBJ2-7, the full variable domain reads DAGVTQSPTHLIKTRGQQVTLRCSPKSGHDTVSWYQQALGQGPQFIFQYYEEEERQRGNFPDRFSGHQFPNYSSELNVNALLLGDSALYLCASSLVLATYEQYFGPGTRLTVT.

This clonotype was observed a handful of times. The chain recombines TRBV18 with TRBJ2-3; no clear D gene. V gave up 2 bases and J gave up 1 base, with 13 bases separating them. This CDR3 spans 16 amino acids. The germline gives CDR1 KGHSH, CDR2 LQKENI. In DNA, the CDR3 is TGTGCCAGCTCACCATTTAGGGATCTAGGCACAGATACGCAGTATTTT. Translation: CASSPFRDLGTDTQYF.

The chain links TRBV12-3 or TRBV12-4 to TRBJ1-5; tentative D call: TRBD1 (6 bases). The CDR3 length is 15 residues. V dropped 3 bases and J dropped 1 base, with 10 bases sitting between them. Written as DNA, the CDR3 is TGTGCCAGCAGTTTCCGGCAGGGGAGCAATCAGCCCCAGCATTTT. It encodes CASSFRQGSNQPQHF.

This clonotype has at least ten counts. The chain employs TRBV10-3 and TRBJ2-7, with D maybe TRBD1 (5 bases). The V gene's germline CDR1 is ENHRY and CDR2 SYGVKD. Trimming removed 6 bases at V and 1 base at J, with 7 bases between. The CDR3 has 12 amino acids. Here the CDR3 reads CAIRTVSYEQYF. The DNA for the CDR3 is TGTGCCATCAGGACAGTTTCCTACGAGCAGTACTTC.

This clonotype was found a few times. This rearrangement joins TRBV5-1 to TRBJ2-4; 9 bases map to TRBD2. CDR3 length: 17 amino acids. V shed 7 bases, J shed 0 bases, and the junction held 11 bases outside the gene matches. CDR1 and CDR2 from the germline V gene are SGHRS and YFSETQ. DNA for the CDR3: TGCGCCAGCTCGGGCCTAGCGGGACCCCTAGCCAAAAACATTCAGTACTTC. It is translated as CASSGLAGPLAKNIQYF. The entire variable domain, with the rest obtained from reference TRBV5-1 and TRBJ2-4, is as follows: KAGVTQTPRYLIKTRGQQVTLSCSPISGHRSVSWYQQTPGQGLQFLFEYFSETQRNKGNFPGRFSGRQFSNSRSEMNVSTLELGDSALYLCASSGLAGPLAKNIQYFGAGTRLSVL.

This clonotype was detected ten times or more. The chain couples TRBV7-3 to TRBJ2-5; 7 nucleotides align to TRBD1. With V trimmed by 4 bases and J by 2 bases, 1 base remained unmatched. Germline V CDR1 and CDR2: SGHTA, FQGTGA. The CDR3 runs 13 residues. The CDR3 spells CASSWTGQETQYF. CDR3 bases: TGTGCCAGCAGCTGGACAGGTCAAGAGACCCAGTACTTC.

This chain uses TRBV5-1 with TRBJ2-3; D is ambiguous. Deletions cut 1 base from V and 4 bases from J, with 4 bases between. The CDR3 contains 12 residues. The germline V gene has CDR1 SGHRS and CDR2 YFSETQ. The CDR3 nucleotides read TGCGCCAGCAGCTTGTCGGCAGATACGCAGTATTTT. Residues: CASSLSADTQYF.

The rearrangement joins TRBV4-3 to TRBJ2-3, with a possible D match to TRBD2 (5 bases). Germline V lookup: CDR1 LGHNA, CDR2 YSLEER. This CDR3 is 16 amino acids long. With 0 bases removed from V and 3 bases from J, the gap between germline ends came to 13 bases. CDR3 nucleotides: TGCGCCAGCAGCCAAGATGGAGGATCCCATACAGATACGCAGTATTTT. Protein sequence: CASSQDGGSHTDTQYF.

The table lists this clonotype with a few counts. This chain links TRBV13 with TRBJ2-3; D not resolved. Germline CDR1 is PRHDT and CDR2 is FYEKMQ (reference sequence). The CDR3 has 14 residues. The V end was cut by 4 bases, the J end by 2 bases, with 10 bases between. CDR3 amino acids: CASSSGSDTDTQYF. In DNA, the CDR3 is TGTGCCAGCAGCTCAGGCAGCGACACAGATACGCAGTATTTT.

The chain uses TRBV28 and TRBJ2-7, with a tentative D call TRBD2 (5 bases). The CDR3 sequence is 14 residues long. The germline V and J ends were trimmed by 5 bases and 7 bases, with 18 bases remaining between them. Per the germline V gene, CDR1 is MDHEN and CDR2 is SYDVKM. The CDR3 bases are TGTGCCAGCAGTCCCTACTCCTCTCCGGGAGAGCAGTACTTC. Encoded protein: CASSPYSSPGEQYF.

In its sample, this clonotype was seen a few times. The chain couples TRBV20-1 to TRBJ1-6, with 10 bases fitting TRBD1. Germline CDR1 and CDR2: DFQATT and SNEGSKA (reference sequence). The CDR3 has 15 residues. J was trimmed by 8 bases and V by 7 bases; bases with no gene match: 11. CDR3 bases: TGCAGTGTTCCATCCGGGACAGGGGCCGATTCACCCCTCCACTTT. Protein sequence: CSVPSGTGADSPLHF.

The V and J genes are TRBV7-2 and TRBJ2-7, with D possibly called TRBD1 or TRBD2 (5 bases each). The CDR3 runs to 15 residues. Trimming took off 0 bases at V and 2 bases at J, with 11 bases between the two ends. CDR1 is SGHTA, CDR2 FQGNSA, per germline. In nucleotides, the CDR3 is TGTGCCAGCAGCTTAGCCGGGACCACCACCTACGAGCAGTACTTC. Its protein is CASSLAGTTTYEQYF.

In this sample, this clonotype turned up many times. The V gene is TRBV20-1, the J gene TRBJ2-3; 7 bases agree with TRBD2. CDR3 length: 12 amino acids. The germline V gene has CDR1 DFQATT and CDR2 SNEGSKA (reference sequence). Trimming cost V 6 bases and J 3 bases; bases outside gene matches: 3. Here the CDR3 DNA reads TGCAGTGCAGCCGGGGGGACAGATACGCAGTATTTT. Its translation: CSAAGGTDTQYF.

This clonotype was detected only a few times. The CDR3 nucleotides are TGCGCCAGCAGCCAAGTGGTGGACAAAAACATTCAGTACTTC. It is translated as CASSQVVDKNIQYF. The chain couples TRBV4-3 to TRBJ2-4; D not resolved. This CDR3 region has 14 residues. Germline-derived CDR1 and CDR2 are LGHNA and YSLEER. Between the trimmed V and J ends, which lost 1 base and 3 bases, there was a span of 7 bases.

In its sample, this clonotype was seen a few times. This rearrangement joins TRBV6-2 or TRBV6-3 to TRBJ2-1; D is unclear. This CDR3 contains 14 residues. The V end was cut by 0 bases, the J end by 7 bases, with 10 bases between. Looked up from germline, CDR1 is MNHEY and CDR2 is SVGEGT. CDR3: CASSYSILSNEQFF. The CDR3 DNA follows: TGTGCCAGCAGTTACTCGATATTATCAAATGAGCAGTTCTTC.

Only a few counts were recorded for this clonotype. The chain couples TRBV12-3 or TRBV12-4 to TRBJ1-1; perhaps TRBD1 as D (5 bases). The CDR3 has 15 residues. Deletions cut 0 bases from V and 10 bases from J, with 18 bases between. The CDR3 is CASSLARVRAGGAFF. The CDR3 DNA reads as TGTGCCAGCAGTTTAGCGCGAGTCAGGGCAGGAGGAGCTTTCTTT.